The 13 T cell receptor beta chains reported below all come from one sample, sequenced in a study of T cell repertoires in cytomegalovirus infection (dated by TCRdb to between 2018 and 2021). These TCRs are of unknown antigen specificity. The treatment or condition label of this sample denotes: in vitro stimulation with specific CMV peptide epitopes to enrich CMV-specific T cells. Sequencing instrument: Illumina HiSeq 1500. TCRdb cleaned the public reads at Q25 with fastp, built clones with MiXCR and kept in-frame beta chains. For every CDR3 protein sequence, its rows merge into one entry that carries the most common genes and DNA. In this sample the table shows hundreds of thousands of distinct CDR3 sequences, under 45% of which occur a single time. Of the sample, around 45% falls within the top ten clones. The sample consisted of cultured PBMCs, taken from culture after CMV antigen stimulation. The receptors here all came from a human donor in good health (CMV status not recorded). Some clones in this sample may be carry-over from other donors' samples.

The CDR3 is CASSPPWTGYSYGYTF. CDR3 in DNA: TGTGCCAGCAGCCCCCCCTGGACAGGGTACAGCTATGGCTACACCTTC. This chain uses TRBV11-2 with TRBJ1-2, with 8 bases that match TRBD1. The V gene's germline CDR1 is SGHAT and CDR2 FQNNGV. The CDR3 sequence is 16 residues long. The V segment lost 5 bases and the J segment 4 bases; nucleotides outside the gene matches: 12.

This rearrangement joins TRBV7-8 to TRBJ2-5; D is unresolved. Germline loops: CDR1 SGHVS, CDR2 FQNEAQ. The CDR3 extends over 11 amino acids. Trimming removed 6 bases from V and 5 bases from J, with 7 bases in between. The CDR3, as DNA: TGTGCCAGCAGGCAAGTGGAGACCCAGTACTTC. Encoded protein: CASRQVETQYF.

The chain carries TRBV6-1 and TRBJ2-5; D is unresolved. The CDR3 is made up of 15 amino acids. V shed 0 bases and J shed 4 bases, with 12 bases lying between them. CDR1 and CDR2 (germline): MNHNS, SASEGT. Here the CDR3 DNA reads TGTGCCAGCAGTGAAGCCTGGACGGGTGGAGAGACCCAGTACTTC. It is translated as CASSEAWTGGETQYF.

This chain's CDR3 is CASSSTSRSSYEQYF. The DNA for the CDR3 is TGTGCCAGCAGTTCCACTAGCCGAAGCTCCTACGAGCAGTACTTC. The V gene is TRBV6-5, the J gene TRBJ2-7; D is perhaps TRBD2 (6 bases). The CDR3 covers 15 residues. V shed 4 bases and J shed 0 bases, with 13 bases lying between them. Germline V gene sequence: CDR1 MNHEY, CDR2 SVGAGI.

This clonotype has a count of ten or more. The rearrangement uses TRBV7-2 and TRBJ2-5; 7 bases line up with TRBD2. Looked up from germline, CDR1 is SGHTA and CDR2 is FQGNSA. The CDR3 is 19 residues long. The J segment lost 1 base and the V segment lost 4 bases, leaving 18 bases of the junction unmatched. The CDR3 DNA reads as TGTGCCAGCAGCTCCACGGGGGTTAGCGGGCCGATTGCCCAAGAGACCCAGTACTTC. It is translated as CASSSTGVSGPIAQETQYF.

The sample holds a few counts of this clonotype. The chain carries TRBV27 and TRBJ2-1; D unclear. The length of the CDR3 is 13 residues. V lost 0 bases and J 12 bases, leaving 12 bases between the germline ends. Germline V gene data show CDR1 as MNHEY and CDR2 as SMNVEV (reference sequence). This CDR3 is CASSLSTGSGQFF. CDR3 DNA sequence: TGTGCCAGCAGTTTATCGACCGGGTCCGGGCAGTTCTTC.

In this sample, this clonotype turned up a few times. The V and J genes are TRBV7-8 and TRBJ2-7; 11 bases map to TRBD2. Germline V gene lookup returns CDR1 SGHVS and CDR2 FQNEAQ. With V trimmed by 5 bases and J by 5 bases, 11 bases remained unmatched. The CDR3 totals 16 residues. Here the CDR3 reads CASSLRERLAGHEQYF. CDR3 coding DNA: TGTGCCAGCAGCCTCCGGGAGCGACTAGCGGGACACGAGCAGTACTTC.

This clonotype was observed a handful of times. V gene TRBV27 combines with J gene TRBJ2-5; TRBD1 matches 10 bases. Per the germline V gene, CDR1 is MNHEY and CDR2 is SMNVEV (reference sequence). V dropped 2 bases and J dropped 5; count of bases not matched to a gene: 11. The CDR3 runs 17 residues. CDR3 coding DNA: TGTGCCAGCAGTTTAGGAGGGTGGGACAGGGGTTCGGAGACCCAGTACTTC. Its protein product is CASSLGGWDRGSETQYF.

This chain joins TRBV11-3 and TRBJ2-5, with 7 bases lining up with TRBD2. The CDR3 is 14 amino acids. The germline V gene encodes CDR1 SGHNT and CDR2 YENEEA. V was clipped by 5 bases and J by 0 bases; unmatched bases: 3. CDR3 nucleotide sequence: TGTGCCAGCAGCCCAGGGACTAACCAAGAGACCCAGTACTTC. Residues: CASSPGTNQETQYF.

This chain connects TRBV7-2 to TRBJ2-5; D is ambiguous. The CDR3 is 13 amino acids. V was shortened by 5 bases and J by 5 bases, with 12 bases between the two germline ends. Germline CDR1 SGHTA, CDR2 FQGNSA. As DNA, the CDR3 is TGTGCCAGCAGCCGTAGTGTGGGGGAGACCCAGTACTTC. Amino acids: CASSRSVGETQYF.

This CDR3 is CASSIRQGFNQPQHF. In nucleotides, the CDR3 is TGTGCCAGTAGTATAAGACAGGGATTCAATCAGCCCCAGCATTTT. The chain couples TRBV19 to TRBJ1-5, with 7 positions matching TRBD1. V dropped 2 bases and J dropped 3; count of bases not matched to a gene: 4. The length of the CDR3 is 15 residues. Germline values: CDR1 LNHDA, CDR2 SQIVND (reference sequence).

The sample holds one count of this clonotype. The chain recombines TRBV20-1 with TRBJ1-2, with TRBD1 matching over 9 bases. The V gene's germline CDR1 is DFQATT and CDR2 SNEGSKA (reference sequence). V lost 1 base, J lost 8 bases, and 5 bases stayed unmatched. There are 13 residues in the CDR3. In DNA form, the CDR3 reads TGCAGTGCTAGAGGGACAGGGGATTACGGCTACACCTTC. Translation: CSARGTGDYGYTF.

This chain joins TRBV7-2 and TRBJ2-7, with no clear D. CDR1 SGHTA and CDR2 FQGNSA come from the germline V gene. CDR3 size: 14 residues. Trimming stripped 5 bases from V and 2 bases from J, with 13 bases between. CDR3 nucleotide sequence: TGTGCCAGCAGCCCCGTTATTTCTGCCTACGAGCAGTACTTC. Residues: CASSPVISAYEQYF.